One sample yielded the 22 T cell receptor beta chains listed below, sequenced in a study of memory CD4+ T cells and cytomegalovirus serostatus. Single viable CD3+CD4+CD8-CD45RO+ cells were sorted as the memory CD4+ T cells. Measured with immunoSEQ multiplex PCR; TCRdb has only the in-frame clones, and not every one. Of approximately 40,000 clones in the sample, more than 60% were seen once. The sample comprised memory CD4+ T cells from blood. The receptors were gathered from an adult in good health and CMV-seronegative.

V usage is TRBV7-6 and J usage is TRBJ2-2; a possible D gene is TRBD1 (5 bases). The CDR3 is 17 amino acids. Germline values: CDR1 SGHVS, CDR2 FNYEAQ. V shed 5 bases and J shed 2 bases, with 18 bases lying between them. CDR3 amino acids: CASSRDGTGPNTGELFF. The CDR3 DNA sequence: TGTGCCAGCAGCCGAGACGGTACAGGACCAAACACCGGGGAGCTGTTTTTT.

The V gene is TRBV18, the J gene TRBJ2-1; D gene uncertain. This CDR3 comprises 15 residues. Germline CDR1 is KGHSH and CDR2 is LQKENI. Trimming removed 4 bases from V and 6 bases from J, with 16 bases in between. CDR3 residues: CASSRLPDPSNEQFF. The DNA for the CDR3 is TGTGCCAGCTCACGACTTCCGGACCCCTCCAATGAGCAGTTCTTC.

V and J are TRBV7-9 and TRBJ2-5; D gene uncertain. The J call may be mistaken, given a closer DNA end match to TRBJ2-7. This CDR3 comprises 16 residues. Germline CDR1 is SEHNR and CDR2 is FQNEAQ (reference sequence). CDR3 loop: CASSPPLRVGPYEQYF. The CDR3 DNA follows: TGTGCCAGCAGCCCCCCCCTTCGGGTAGGCCCCTACGAGCAGTACTTC.

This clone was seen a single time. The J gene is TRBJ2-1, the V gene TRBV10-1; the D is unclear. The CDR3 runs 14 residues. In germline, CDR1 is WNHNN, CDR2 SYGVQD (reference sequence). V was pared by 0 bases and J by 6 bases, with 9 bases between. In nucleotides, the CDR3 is TGCGCCAGCAGTGAGTCGATGCCGCCCAATGAGCAGTTCTTC. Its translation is CASSESMPPNEQFF.

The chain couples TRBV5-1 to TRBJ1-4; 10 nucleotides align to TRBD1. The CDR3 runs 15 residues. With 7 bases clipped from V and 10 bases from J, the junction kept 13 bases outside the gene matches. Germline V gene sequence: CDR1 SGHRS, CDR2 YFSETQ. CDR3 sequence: CASGSPGTGDGKLFF. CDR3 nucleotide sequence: TGCGCCAGCGGCTCCCCCGGGACAGGGGACGGAAAACTGTTTTTT. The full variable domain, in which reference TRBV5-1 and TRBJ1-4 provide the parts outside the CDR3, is KAGVTQTPRYLIKTRGQQVTLSCSPISGHRSVSWYQQTPGQGLQFLFEYFSETQRNKGNFPGRFSGRQFSNSRSEMNVSTLELGDSALYLCASGSPGTGDGKLFFGSGTQLSVL.

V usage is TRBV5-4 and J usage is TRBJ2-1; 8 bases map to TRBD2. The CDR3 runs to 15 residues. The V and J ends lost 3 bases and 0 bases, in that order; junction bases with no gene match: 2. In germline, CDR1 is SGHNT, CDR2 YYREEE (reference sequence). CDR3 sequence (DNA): TGTGCCAGCAGCTCGGCGGGGGGCTCCTACAATGAGCAGTTCTTC. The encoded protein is CASSSAGGSYNEQFF.

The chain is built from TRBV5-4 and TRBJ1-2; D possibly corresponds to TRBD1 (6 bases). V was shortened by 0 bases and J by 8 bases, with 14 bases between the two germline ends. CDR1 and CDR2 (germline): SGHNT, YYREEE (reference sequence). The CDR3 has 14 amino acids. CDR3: CASSLVGARSGYTF. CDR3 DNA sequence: TGTGCCAGCAGCTTGGTGGGGGCCAGGTCCGGCTACACCTTC. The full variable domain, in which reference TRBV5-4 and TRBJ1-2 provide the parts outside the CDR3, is ETGVTQSPTHLIKTRGQQVTLRCSSQSGHNTVSWYQQALGQGPQFIFQYYREEENGRGNFPPRFSGLQFPNYSSELNVNALELDDSALYLCASSLVGARSGYTFGSGTRLTVV.

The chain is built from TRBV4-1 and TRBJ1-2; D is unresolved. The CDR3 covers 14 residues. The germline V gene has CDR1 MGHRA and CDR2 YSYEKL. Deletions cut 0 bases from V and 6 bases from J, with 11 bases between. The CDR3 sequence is CASSQDTGRDGYTF. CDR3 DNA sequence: TGCGCCAGCAGCCAAGATACCGGGAGGGATGGCTACACCTTC.

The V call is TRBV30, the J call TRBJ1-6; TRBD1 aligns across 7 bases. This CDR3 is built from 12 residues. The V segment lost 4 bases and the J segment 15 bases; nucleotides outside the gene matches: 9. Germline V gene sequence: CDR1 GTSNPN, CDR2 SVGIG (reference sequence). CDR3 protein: CAWNRGTDHLHF. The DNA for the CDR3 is TGTGCCTGGAATCGCGGGACAGATCACCTCCACTTT.

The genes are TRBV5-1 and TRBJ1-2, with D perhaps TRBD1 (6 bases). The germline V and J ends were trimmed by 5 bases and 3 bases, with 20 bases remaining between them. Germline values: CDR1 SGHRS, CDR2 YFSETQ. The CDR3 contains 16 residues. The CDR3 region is CASSYFPGTPDYGYTF. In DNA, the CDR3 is TGCGCCAGCAGTTATTTCCCTGGGACACCGGACTATGGCTACACCTTC.

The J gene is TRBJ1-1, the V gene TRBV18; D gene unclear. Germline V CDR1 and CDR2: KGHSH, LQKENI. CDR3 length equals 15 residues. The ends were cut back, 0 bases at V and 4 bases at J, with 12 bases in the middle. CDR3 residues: CASSPPGPGITEAFF. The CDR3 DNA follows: TGTGCCAGCTCACCACCCGGGCCTGGGATCACTGAAGCTTTCTTT.

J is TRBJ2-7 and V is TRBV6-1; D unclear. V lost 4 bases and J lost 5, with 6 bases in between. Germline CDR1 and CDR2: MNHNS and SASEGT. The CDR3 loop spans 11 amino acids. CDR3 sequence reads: CASSALDEQYF. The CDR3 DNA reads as TGTGCCAGCAGTGCCCTGGACGAGCAGTACTTC.

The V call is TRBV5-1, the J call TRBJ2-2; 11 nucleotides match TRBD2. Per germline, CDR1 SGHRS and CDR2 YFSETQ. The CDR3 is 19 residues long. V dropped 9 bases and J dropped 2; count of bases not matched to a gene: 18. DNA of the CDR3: TGCGCCAATTCGCCATACTTCAATAGCGGGGGGGTTAACACCGGGGAGCTGTTTTTT. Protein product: CANSPYFNSGGVNTGELFF.

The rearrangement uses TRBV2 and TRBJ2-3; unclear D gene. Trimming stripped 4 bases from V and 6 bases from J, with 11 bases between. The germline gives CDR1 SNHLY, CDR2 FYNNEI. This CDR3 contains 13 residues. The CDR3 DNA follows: TGTGCCAGCAGTGCGCCCTTCACGGATACGCAGTATTTT. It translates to CASSAPFTDTQYF.

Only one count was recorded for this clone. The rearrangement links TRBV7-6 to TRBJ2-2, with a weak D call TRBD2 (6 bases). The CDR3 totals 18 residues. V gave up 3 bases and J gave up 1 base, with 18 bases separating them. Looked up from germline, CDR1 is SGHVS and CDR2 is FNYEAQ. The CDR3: CASSFLEPGGKNTGELFF. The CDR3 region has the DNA TGTGCCAGCAGCTTTCTGGAGCCGGGCGGGAAGAACACCGGGGAGCTGTTTTTT.

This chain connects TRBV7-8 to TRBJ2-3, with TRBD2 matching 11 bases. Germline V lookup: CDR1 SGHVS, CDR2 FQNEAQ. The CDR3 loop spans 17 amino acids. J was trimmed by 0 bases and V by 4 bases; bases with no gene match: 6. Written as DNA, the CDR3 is TGTGCCAGCAGCTCCCGACTAGCGGGGTTTAGCACAGATACGCAGTATTTT. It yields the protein CASSSRLAGFSTDTQYF.

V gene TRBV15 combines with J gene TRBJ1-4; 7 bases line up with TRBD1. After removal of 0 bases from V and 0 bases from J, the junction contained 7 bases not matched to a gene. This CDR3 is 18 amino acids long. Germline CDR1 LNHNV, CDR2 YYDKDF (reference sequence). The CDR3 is CATSRDVGTASTNEKLFF. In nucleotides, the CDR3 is TGTGCCACCAGCAGAGATGTAGGGACAGCGTCAACTAATGAAAAACTGTTTTTT.

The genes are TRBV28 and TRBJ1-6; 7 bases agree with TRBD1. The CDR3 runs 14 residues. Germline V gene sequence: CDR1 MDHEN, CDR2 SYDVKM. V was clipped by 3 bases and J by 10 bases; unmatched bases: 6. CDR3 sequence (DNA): TGTGCCAGCAGTTTTTCAGGGGGTGGATCACCCCTCCACTTT. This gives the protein CASSFSGGGSPLHF.

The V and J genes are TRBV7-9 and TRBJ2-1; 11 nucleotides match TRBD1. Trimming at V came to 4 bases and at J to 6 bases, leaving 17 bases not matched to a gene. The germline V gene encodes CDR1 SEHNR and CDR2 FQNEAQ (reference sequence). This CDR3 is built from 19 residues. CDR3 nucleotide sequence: TGTGCCAGCAGCTCAATAGTGCGGGTGGGCGGGACAGGGGGCAATGAGCAGTTCTTC. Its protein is CASSSIVRVGGTGGNEQFF.

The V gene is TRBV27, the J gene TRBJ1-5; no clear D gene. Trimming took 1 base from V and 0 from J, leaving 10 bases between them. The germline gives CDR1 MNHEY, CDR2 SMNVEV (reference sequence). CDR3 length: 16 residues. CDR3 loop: CASSLYSTNSNQPQHF. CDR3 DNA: TGTGCCAGCAGTTTATATTCCACGAATAGCAATCAGCCCCAGCATTTT.

The CDR3 coding sequence is TGTGCCATCAGTGGTGACCAGGGGTCGCGCACCGGGGAGCTGTTTTTT. Translating gives CAISGDQGSRTGELFF. The genes are TRBV10-3 and TRBJ2-2, with TRBD1 as a possible D gene (6 bases). The germline CDR1 and CDR2 sequences are ENHRY and SYGVKD. The CDR3 is made up of 16 amino acids. Trimming stripped 4 bases from V and 4 bases from J, with 16 bases between.

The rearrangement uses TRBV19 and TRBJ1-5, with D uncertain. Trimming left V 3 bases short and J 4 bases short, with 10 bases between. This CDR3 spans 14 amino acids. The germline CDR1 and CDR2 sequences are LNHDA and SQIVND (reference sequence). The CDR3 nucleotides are TGTGCCAGTAGTATCCTGGGTCCGAATCAGCCCCAGCATTTT. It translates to CASSILGPNQPQHF.